These T cell receptor beta chains were read from a single sample in a study of identical twins. TCRdb re-derived calls from the 5' RACE reads in MiXCR, one entry per CDR3 protein. The sample consists of about 240,000 distinct CDR3 sequences, over 9.5% of them appearing once. Sequences were obtained from memory T cells sorted from blood. These receptors originate from a man aged 50 to 60 in good health. Both conserved end residues are part of each CDR3. D genes are given only for firm matches. Clone size is given for some rows only: seen once, a few or many times, or a class if the clone is expanded.

j_call v_call d_call clone_size cdr3_nt cdr3_aa
TRBJ2-4 TRBV6-4 NA few TGTGCCAGCAGTGACGGTGCGGGGGCAGCCAAAAACATTCAGTACTTC CASSDGAGAAKNIQYF
TRBJ1-5 TRBV10-2 NA many TGCGCCAGCAATAAGGGGGGTTATCAGCCCCAGCATTTT CASNKGGYQPQHF
TRBJ1-5 TRBV6-1 NA many TGTGCCAGTCAAGCGGGGCCTGGGGGTGCTGTCTCCCAGCATTTT CASQAGPGGAVSQHF
TRBJ1-2 TRBV5-1 NA NA TGCGCCAGCAGCTTGGATGGGCAGGGTGGTCTTGGCTACACCTTC CASSLDGQGGLGYTF
TRBJ2-3 TRBV5-1 NA many TGCGCCAGCAGCATACACGGACAGATCACAGATACGCAGTATTTT CASSIHGQITDTQYF
TRBJ2-5 TRBV29-1 NA few TGCAGCGTTGCCGCAGCCGTCCAAGAGACCCAGTACTTC CSVAAAVQETQYF
TRBJ1-1 TRBV24-1 TRBD1 few TGTGCCACCAGTGATTTGCGGCAGGGGGCGAGATTCTTT CATSDLRQGARFF
TRBJ2-1 TRBV6-2/TRBV6-3 NA many TGTGCCAGCAGTTACTATAGCTCCTACAATGAGCAGTTCTTC CASSYYSSYNEQFF
TRBJ2-3 TRBV4-2 NA few TGTGCCAGCAGCCAAGCAAGGACCCCAGATACGCAGTATTTT CASSQARTPDTQYF
TRBJ2-1 TRBV4-2 NA many TGTGCCAGCAGCCCTATCTTAATGGGACTTCCTAATGAGCAGTTCTTC CASSPILMGLPNEQFF
TRBJ2-1 TRBV6-1 NA NA TGTGCCAGCAGTCCTGAGGAGGGGGCCTACAATGAGCAGTTCTTC CASSPEEGAYNEQFF
TRBJ1-5 TRBV29-1 TRBD1 few TGCAGCGTCGGGACAGGGAACAATCAGCCCCAGCATTTT CSVGTGNNQPQHF
TRBJ1-2 TRBV20-1 TRBD1 few TGCAGTGCTGGGTCGACAGGGGCCGCCGGCGGCTACACCTTC CSAGSTGAAGGYTF
TRBJ2-7 TRBV5-1 TRBD2 NA TGCGCCAGCCAACTAGCGGGGGCCCCCGACGAGCAGTACTTC CASQLAGAPDEQYF
TRBJ1-5 TRBV6-2/TRBV6-3 TRBD1 many TGTGCCAGCAGACCTGGGACAGGCCTTAGGGCTAGCAATCAGCCCCAGCATTTT CASRPGTGLRASNQPQHF
TRBJ2-1 TRBV5-1 TRBD2 many TGCGCCAGCAGCCTCGGGGTAGCGGGACTCAATGAGCAGTTCTTC CASSLGVAGLNEQFF
TRBJ1-3 TRBV3-1 NA few TGTGCCAGCCGCGCCTCCTCTGGAAACACCATATATTTT CASRASSGNTIYF
TRBJ2-1 TRBV7-2 TRBD2 few TGTGCCAGCAGCTTAGGGACTAGCGGGGGGGCCCATGAGCAGTTCTTC CASSLGTSGGAHEQFF
TRBJ2-5 TRBV4-1 TRBD1 many TGCGCCAGCAGCATGGGACAGGGCCAGTACCAAGAGACCCAGTACTTC CASSMGQGQYQETQYF
TRBJ1-1 TRBV7-6 NA many TGTGCCAGCAGCTTAGTATCCGAAAACACTGAAGCTTTCTTT CASSLVSENTEAFF
TRBJ1-6 TRBV27 NA NA TGTGCCAGCAGTACACTCAGGGGTGGGTCACCCCTCCACTTT CASSTLRGGSPLHF
TRBJ2-1 TRBV6-2/TRBV6-3 TRBD2 many TGTGCCAGCAGAACAGAATCACTAGCGGACATCTACAATGAGCAGTTCTTC CASRTESLADIYNEQFF
TRBJ1-1 TRBV7-3 NA NA TGTGCCAGCAGCGAAGCCGGGACAGAAGCTTTCTTT CASSEAGTEAFF
TRBJ1-2 TRBV30 NA NA TGTGCCTGGAGTCCCTATGGCTACACCTTC CAWSPYGYTF
TRBJ2-1 TRBV20-1 TRBD2 many TGCAGTGCGAAACTAGCGGGGGGCCGCTACAATGAGCAGTTCTTC CSAKLAGGRYNEQFF
TRBJ2-1 TRBV20-1 TRBD1 few TGCAGTGCTAAAACAGGGGAAAGGGGGTACAATGAGCAGTTCTTC CSAKTGERGYNEQFF
TRBJ2-1 TRBV14 NA many TGTGCCAGCAGCGAGGGGGTGATCTACAATGAGCAGTTCTTC CASSEGVIYNEQFF
TRBJ2-7 TRBV10-3 TRBD2 many TGTGCCACCTCCCTCCGGGGGGACGAGCAGTACTTC CATSLRGDEQYF